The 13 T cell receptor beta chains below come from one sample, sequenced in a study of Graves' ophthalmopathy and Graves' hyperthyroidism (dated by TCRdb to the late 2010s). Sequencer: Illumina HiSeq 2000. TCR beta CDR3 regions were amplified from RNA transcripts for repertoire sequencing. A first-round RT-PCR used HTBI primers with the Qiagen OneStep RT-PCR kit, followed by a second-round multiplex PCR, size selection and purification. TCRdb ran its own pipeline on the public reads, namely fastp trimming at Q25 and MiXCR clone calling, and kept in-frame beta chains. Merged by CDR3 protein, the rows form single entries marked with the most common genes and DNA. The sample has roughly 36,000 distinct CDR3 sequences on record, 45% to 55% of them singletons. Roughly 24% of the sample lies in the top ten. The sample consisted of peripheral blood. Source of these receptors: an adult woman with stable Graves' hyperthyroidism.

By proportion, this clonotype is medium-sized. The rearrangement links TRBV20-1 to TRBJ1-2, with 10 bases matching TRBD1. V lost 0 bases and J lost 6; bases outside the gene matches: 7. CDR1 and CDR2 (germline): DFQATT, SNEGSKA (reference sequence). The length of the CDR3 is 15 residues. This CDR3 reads CSARDPRQGAHGYTF. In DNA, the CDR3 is TGCAGTGCTAGAGATCCGAGACAGGGGGCCCATGGCTACACCTTC.

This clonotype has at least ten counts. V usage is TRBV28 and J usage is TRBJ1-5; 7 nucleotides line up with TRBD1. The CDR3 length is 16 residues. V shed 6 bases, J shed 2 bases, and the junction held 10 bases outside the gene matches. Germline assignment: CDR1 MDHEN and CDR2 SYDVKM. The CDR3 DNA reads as TGTGCCAGCAGCGAAAACAGGGGTGGGCGCAATCAGCCCCAGCATTTT. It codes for CASSENRGGRNQPQHF.

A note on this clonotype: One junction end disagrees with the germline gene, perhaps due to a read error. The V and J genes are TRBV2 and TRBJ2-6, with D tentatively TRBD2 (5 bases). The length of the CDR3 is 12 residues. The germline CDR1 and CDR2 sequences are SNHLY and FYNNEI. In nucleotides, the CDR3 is TGTGCCAGCAGCCACGGGGACAACGTCCTGACTTTC. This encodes CASSHGDNVLTF.

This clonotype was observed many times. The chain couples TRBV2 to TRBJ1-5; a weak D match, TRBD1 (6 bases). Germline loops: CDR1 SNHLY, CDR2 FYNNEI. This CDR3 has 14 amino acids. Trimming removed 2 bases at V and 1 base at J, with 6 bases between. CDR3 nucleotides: TGTGCCAGCAGTGAACAGGGGAGCAATCAGCCCCAGCATTTT. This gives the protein CASSEQGSNQPQHF.

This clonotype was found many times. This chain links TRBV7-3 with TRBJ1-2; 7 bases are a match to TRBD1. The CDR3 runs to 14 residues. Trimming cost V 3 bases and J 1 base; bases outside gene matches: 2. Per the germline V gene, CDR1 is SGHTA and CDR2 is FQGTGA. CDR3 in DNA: TGTGCCAGCAGCTTGGACAGGAATAACTATGGCTACACCTTC. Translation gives CASSLDRNNYGYTF.

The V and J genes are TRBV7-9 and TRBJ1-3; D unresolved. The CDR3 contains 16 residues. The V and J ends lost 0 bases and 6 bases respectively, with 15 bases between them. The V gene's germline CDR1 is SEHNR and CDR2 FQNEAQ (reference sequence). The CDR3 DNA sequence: TGTGCCAGCAGCTTAGCGCCGGCAGGACTAGCAAACACCATATATTTT. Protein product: CASSLAPAGLANTIYF.

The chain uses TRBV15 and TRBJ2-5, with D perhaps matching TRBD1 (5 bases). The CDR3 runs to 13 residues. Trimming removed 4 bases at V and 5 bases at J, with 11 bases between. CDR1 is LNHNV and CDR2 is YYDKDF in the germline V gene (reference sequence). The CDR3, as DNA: TGTGCCACCAGCATGGTGGGGCGGGAGACCCAGTACTTC. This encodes CATSMVGRETQYF.

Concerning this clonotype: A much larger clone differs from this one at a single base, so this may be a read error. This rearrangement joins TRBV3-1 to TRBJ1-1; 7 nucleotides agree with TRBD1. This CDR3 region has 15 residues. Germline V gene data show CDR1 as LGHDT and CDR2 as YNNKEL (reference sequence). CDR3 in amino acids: CASSPPGTVNTEALF. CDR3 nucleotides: TGTGCCAGCAGCCCCCCCGGGACAGTGAACACTGAAGCTCTCTTT.

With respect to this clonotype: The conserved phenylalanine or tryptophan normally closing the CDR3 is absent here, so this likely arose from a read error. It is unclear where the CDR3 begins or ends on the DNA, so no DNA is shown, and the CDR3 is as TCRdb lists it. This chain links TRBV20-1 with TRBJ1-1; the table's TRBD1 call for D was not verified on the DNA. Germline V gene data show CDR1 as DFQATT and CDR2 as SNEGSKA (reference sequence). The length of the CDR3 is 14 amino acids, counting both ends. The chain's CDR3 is CSANPGTGGAGTFL.

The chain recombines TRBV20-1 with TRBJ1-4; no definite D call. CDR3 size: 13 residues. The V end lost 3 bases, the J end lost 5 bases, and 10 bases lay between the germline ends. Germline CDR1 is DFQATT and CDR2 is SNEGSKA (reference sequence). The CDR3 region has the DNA TGCAGTGCTAGGATTGGGTCGAATGAAAAACTGTTTTTT. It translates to CSARIGSNEKLFF.

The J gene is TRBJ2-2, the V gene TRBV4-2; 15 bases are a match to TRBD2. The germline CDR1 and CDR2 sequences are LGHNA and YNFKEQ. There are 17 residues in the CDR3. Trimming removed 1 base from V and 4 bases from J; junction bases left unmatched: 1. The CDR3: CASSQGTSGRATGELFF. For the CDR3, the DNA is TGTGCCAGCAGCCAAGGGACTAGCGGGAGGGCCACCGGGGAGCTGTTTTTT.

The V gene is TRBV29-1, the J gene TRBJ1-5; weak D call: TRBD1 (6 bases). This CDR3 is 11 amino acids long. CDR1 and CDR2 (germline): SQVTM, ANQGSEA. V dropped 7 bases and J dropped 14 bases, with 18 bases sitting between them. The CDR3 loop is CSANTGWNEHF. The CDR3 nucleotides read TGCAGCGCCAATACAGGGTGGAACGAGCATTTT.

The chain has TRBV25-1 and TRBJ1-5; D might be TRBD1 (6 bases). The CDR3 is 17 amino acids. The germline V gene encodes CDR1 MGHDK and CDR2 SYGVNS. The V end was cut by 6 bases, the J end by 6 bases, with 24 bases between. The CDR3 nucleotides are TGTGCCAGCAGCTTAGGGGGGGCAGGGCGGCAGGGTCAGCCCCAGCATTTT. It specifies CASSLGGAGRQGQPQHF. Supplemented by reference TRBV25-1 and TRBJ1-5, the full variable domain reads EADIYQTPRYLVIGTGKKITLECSQTMGHDKMYWYQQDPGMELHLIHYSYGVNSTEKGDLSSESTVSRIRTEHFPLTLESARPSHTSQYLCASSLGGAGRQGQPQHFGDGTRLSIL.